The 27 T cell receptor beta chains below all came from one sample that was sequenced in a study of CD8+CD57+ T cells in acquired aplastic anemia. Template material for TCR beta VDJ and CDR3 profiling consisted of genomic DNA. TCRdb independently ran MiXCR on the reads; one entry per CDR3 protein. The profile shows approximately 380,000 distinct CDR3 sequences, about 70% of them singletons. Sequenced: sorted CD4+, CD8+, or CD8+CD57+ T cells (not recorded which) from PBMCs. These receptors came from a human donor in good health, serving as a control.

This clonotype occurred many times. The genes are TRBV9 and TRBJ1-1; a possible D gene is TRBD1 (5 bases). This CDR3 region has 13 residues. CDR1 SGDLS and CDR2 YYNGEE come from the germline V gene. V was trimmed by 0 bases and J by 5 bases, leaving 8 bases between them. CDR3 protein: CASSVGGTTEAFF. The DNA for the CDR3 is TGTGCCAGCAGCGTAGGGGGCACGACTGAAGCTTTCTTT.

This clonotype was counted ten times or more. V and J are TRBV5-5 and TRBJ1-1; possibly TRBD1 for D (5 bases). Trimming took off 6 bases at V and 8 bases at J, with 14 bases between the two ends. CDR1 and CDR2 (germline): SGHKS, YYEKEE (reference sequence). The CDR3 spans 12 residues. DNA of the CDR3: TGTGCCAGCAACCTTGACAGCTTCGAAGCTTTCTTT. Its translation is CASNLDSFEAFF.

At least ten counts were recorded for this clonotype. V is TRBV6-6 and J is TRBJ2-7; a possible D gene is TRBD1 (5 bases). Germline V gives CDR1 MNHNY, CDR2 SVGAGI (reference sequence). The CDR3 runs 15 residues. The germline V and J ends were trimmed by 5 bases and 0 bases, with 14 bases remaining between them. CDR3 nucleotide sequence: TGTGCCAGCAGTGAGCTACAGGCAAGCTCCTACGAGCAGTACTTC. It is translated as CASSELQASSYEQYF.

The rearrangement joins TRBV9 to TRBJ2-5; TRBD2 is a possible D gene (5 bases). Trimming left V 7 bases short and J 9 bases short, with 22 bases between. Looked up from germline, CDR1 is SGDLS and CDR2 is YYNGEE. The CDR3 consists of 14 residues. CDR3 DNA: TGTGCCAGCGGCTGGAGCCCGGGGTCCGGGGCCCAGTACTTC. It specifies CASGWSPGSGAQYF.

The genes are TRBV2 and TRBJ2-1, with 11 bases that match TRBD2. The germline CDR1 and CDR2 sequences are SNHLY and FYNNEI. J was trimmed by 5 bases and V by 4 bases; bases with no gene match: 4. CDR3 length: 15 amino acids. CDR3 loop: CASSGLAGGHNEQFF. CDR3 nucleotide sequence: TGTGCCAGCAGTGGGCTAGCGGGGGGTCACAATGAGCAGTTCTTC.

This sequence joins TRBV20-1 and TRBJ2-7; weak D call: TRBD1 (6 bases). This CDR3 has 15 residues. The V gene lost 2 bases and the J gene lost 7 bases, with 21 bases spanning the gap. Per germline, CDR1 DFQATT and CDR2 SNEGSKA (reference sequence). This CDR3 reads CSARTGTRPVFEQYF. DNA of the CDR3: TGCAGTGCTAGAACCGGGACACGGCCTGTCTTTGAGCAGTACTTC.

The V call is TRBV7-6, the J call TRBJ2-3, with D possibly matching TRBD2 (5 bases). The CDR3 runs 15 residues. V lost 3 bases and J lost 10, with 20 bases in between. Germline lookup yields CDR1 SGHVS and CDR2 FNYEAQ. Written as DNA, the CDR3 is TGTGCCAGCAGCTTTGCGGGCACTGGCACCGCTGCGCAGTATTTT. It translates to CASSFAGTGTAAQYF.

The sample holds one count of this clonotype. An end of the junction differs from the germline gene, which may be a read error. The chain couples TRBV4-1 to TRBJ1-4; TRBD1 is a possible D gene (5 bases). The CDR3 is 16 residues long. The germline V gene encodes CDR1 MGHRA and CDR2 YSYEKL. In nucleotides, the CDR3 is TGTGCCAGCAGCCCACAACCGGGACCGAATAATGAAAAACTGTTTTTT. Protein product: CASSPQPGPNNEKLFF.

This clonotype was observed many times. V and J are TRBV7-3 and TRBJ2-3; 9 positions match TRBD2. The CDR3 extends over 15 amino acids. With 8 bases clipped from V and 1 base from J, the junction kept 7 bases outside the gene matches. Germline V gene lookup returns CDR1 SGHTA and CDR2 FQGTGA. In DNA form, the CDR3 reads TGTGCCAGCGGCGGGGGGGCCGAGGGCACAGATACGCAGTATTTT. This gives the protein CASGGGAEGTDTQYF.

J is TRBJ2-3 and V is TRBV2; no clear D. The CDR3 covers 13 residues. Germline loops: CDR1 SNHLY, CDR2 FYNNEI. Trimming left V 6 bases short and J 5 bases short, with 12 bases between. For the CDR3, the DNA is TGTGCCAGCAGCCGGACCACGGGAGATACGCAGTATTTT. It translates to CASSRTTGDTQYF. Full variable domain (rest looked up from reference TRBV2 and TRBJ2-3): EPEVTQTPSHQVTQMGQEVILRCVPISNHLYFYWYRQILGQKVEFLVSFYNNEISEKSEIFDDQFSVERPDGSNFTLKIRSTKLEDSAMYFCASSRTTGDTQYFGPGTRLTVL.

Points on this clonotype: Given the absence of the conserved phenylalanine or tryptophan at the CDR3 end, a read error is likely. It is unclear where the CDR3 begins or ends on the DNA, so no DNA is shown, and the CDR3 is as TCRdb lists it. This rearrangement joins TRBV19 to TRBJ2-3; TRBD1 is the table's D call, not checked against the DNA. Germline assignment: CDR1 LNHDA and CDR2 SQIVND (reference sequence). The CDR3 numbers 16 amino acids, ends counted. CDR3 region: CASTGQGCQPKHTGDV.

The J gene is TRBJ1-1, the V gene TRBV20-1; no reliable D call. Trimming took 6 bases from V and 2 from J, leaving 13 bases between them. Germline V gene lookup returns CDR1 DFQATT and CDR2 SNEGSKA (reference sequence). The CDR3 loop spans 13 amino acids. Written as DNA, the CDR3 is TGCAGTGCAGAACAGCAATACAACACTGAAGCTTTCTTT. Protein sequence: CSAEQQYNTEAFF.

This clonotype was observed many times. The DNA for the CDR3 is TGTGCCAGCAGTGGTCTAACTAGAGTCCACGAGCAGTACTTC. Its protein is CASSGLTRVHEQYF. The V and J genes are TRBV27 and TRBJ2-7, with a possible D match to TRBD2 (5 bases). V lost 5 bases and J 5 bases, leaving 16 bases between the germline ends. Germline lookup yields CDR1 MNHEY and CDR2 SMNVEV (reference sequence). This CDR3 is built from 14 residues.

This clonotype was observed many times. This sequence joins TRBV6-4 and TRBJ2-7; TRBD1 matches 9 bases. Germline trimming cut 6 bases from V and 6 bases from J; bases unmatched to any gene: 21. The CDR3 is 18 amino acids. Looked up from germline, CDR1 is MRHNA and CDR2 is SNTAGT. The DNA of the CDR3 is TGTGCCAGCAGACGACAGGGGGAACCGATAATTTTGGATTTCGAGCAGTACTTC. It is translated as CASRRQGEPIILDFEQYF.

The chain recombines TRBV4-2 with TRBJ1-5, with TRBD1 matching 12 bases. Per germline, CDR1 LGHNA and CDR2 YNFKEQ. V shed 6 bases, J shed 3 bases, and the junction held 3 bases outside the gene matches. This CDR3 is 15 amino acids long. The CDR3: CASRRDRGPNQPQHF. The CDR3 region has the DNA TGTGCCAGCAGACGGGACAGGGGGCCCAATCAGCCCCAGCATTTT.

J is TRBJ1-1 and V is TRBV5-1; D ambiguous. This CDR3 is built from 13 residues. Germline V gene lookup returns CDR1 SGHRS and CDR2 YFSETQ. V dropped 5 bases and J dropped 6 bases, with 14 bases sitting between them. CDR3 in amino acids: CASRSIQAAEAFF. CDR3 DNA: TGCGCCAGCAGATCGATCCAAGCCGCTGAAGCTTTCTTT.

A remark on this clonotype: A single base separates this from a much larger clone, so it may be a read error. No conserved phenylalanine or tryptophan ends this CDR3, so it is likely a read error. This chain joins TRBV30 and TRBJ2-7, with a weak D call TRBD2 (7 bases). The germline CDR1 and CDR2 sequences are GTSNPN and SVGIG (reference sequence). The CDR3 sequence is 13 residues long. Deletions cut 3 bases from V and 3 bases from J, with 12 bases between. CDR3 region: CAWRGGASYEQYL. In DNA, the CDR3 is TGTGCCTGGAGAGGGGGGGCCAGCTACGAGCAGTACCTC.

J is TRBJ1-1 and V is TRBV7-8, with 11 bases aligning to TRBD1. The CDR3 is 22 amino acids. The germline V gene has CDR1 SGHVS and CDR2 FQNEAQ. With 0 bases clipped from V and 0 bases from J, the junction kept 18 bases outside the gene matches. The CDR3 DNA reads as TGTGCCAGCAGCTTAGCAAACTATATAGGACAGGGGGCCGGAGGGGTGAACACTGAAGCTTTCTTT. Protein sequence: CASSLANYIGQGAGGVNTEAFF.

This CDR3 is CSVVAGTGGSNYGYTF. In DNA, the CDR3 is TGCAGCGTTGTCGCCGGGACAGGGGGTTCTAACTATGGCTACACCTTC. This chain uses TRBV29-1 with TRBJ1-2; TRBD1 matches at 11 bases. Germline V gene lookup returns CDR1 SQVTM and CDR2 ANQGSEA. The trim removed 4 bases at V and 0 bases at J, leaving 7 bases unmatched. The CDR3 covers 16 residues.

This clonotype was detected ten times or more. The chain recombines TRBV6-6 with TRBJ2-7, with 9 nucleotides matching TRBD1. The CDR3 runs to 13 residues. The V gene end was trimmed by 9 bases and the J gene end by 2 bases; junction bases not matched to a gene: 5. Germline CDR1 and CDR2: MNHNY and SVGAGI (reference sequence). CDR3 nucleotides: TGTGCCAGTCGGACAGGGGTCCCCTACGAGCAGTACTTC. This translates into CASRTGVPYEQYF.

This chain links TRBV5-4 with TRBJ2-2; D ambiguous. Deletions cut 1 base from V and 9 bases from J, with 7 bases between. Germline V CDR1 and CDR2: SGHNT, YYREEE (reference sequence). The CDR3 covers 12 residues. This CDR3 reads CASSLLRRELFF. CDR3 bases: TGTGCCAGCAGCTTGTTGAGAAGGGAGCTGTTTTTT.

The chain employs TRBV20-1 and TRBJ1-1, with D unclear. The V and J ends lost 7 bases and 3 bases respectively, with 15 bases between them. The CDR3 consists of 13 residues. Germline CDR1 reads DFQATT; CDR2 reads SNEGSKA (reference sequence). The CDR3 here is CSVGEVRDTEAFF. The CDR3 nucleotides are TGCAGTGTTGGAGAGGTCAGAGACACTGAAGCTTTCTTT.

This clonotype was found once. The CDR3 coding sequence is TGTGCCAGCAGTGACGGGACTAGCGGTAACTATGGGGTCTACGAGCAGTACTTC. This sequence encodes CASSDGTSGNYGVYEQYF. The chain recombines TRBV6-7 with TRBJ2-7, with 11 bases that match TRBD2. TRBV6-7 is flagged as an ORF with uncertain function. With 5 bases clipped from V and 3 bases from J, the junction kept 15 bases outside the gene matches. This CDR3 is 18 amino acids long.

This clonotype was detected only a few times. A clone one base away is much larger, so this may be a read error. This sequence joins TRBV7-3 and TRBJ1-2; no clear D gene. Per the germline V gene, CDR1 is SGHTA and CDR2 is FQGTGA. This CDR3 has 12 residues. Here the CDR3 reads CASSQVGYGYAF. The CDR3 region has the DNA TGCGCCAGCAGCCAAGTAGGGTATGGCTACGCCTTC.

Concerning this clonotype: The DNA is omitted, as the CDR3 cannot be located on it reliably, and the CDR3 follows TCRdb's listing. The CDR3 is CASSVARGTEALF. This sequence joins TRBV2 and TRBJ1-1. In germline, CDR1 is SNHLY, CDR2 FYNNEI. The CDR3 is made up of 13 amino acids, end residues included.

The DNA of the CDR3 is TGCGCCAGCAGCTTGGGGCAGGGCCTCTACCAGTACTTC. Its protein product is CASSLGQGLYQYF. The chain employs TRBV5-1 and TRBJ2-5; D is possibly TRBD1 (5 bases). The CDR3 is 13 residues long. Per germline, CDR1 SGHRS and CDR2 YFSETQ. Trimming stripped 0 bases from V and 10 bases from J, with 13 bases between.

The chain recombines TRBV29-1 with TRBJ1-2, with 7 bases aligning to TRBD1. There are 12 residues in the CDR3. CDR1 is SQVTM and CDR2 is ANQGSEA in the germline V gene. The ends lost 6 bases at V and 4 bases at J; junction bases unmatched: 5. CDR3 loop: CSVLRTGYGYTF. Written as DNA, the CDR3 is TGCAGCGTGCTCCGGACAGGCTATGGCTACACCTTC.